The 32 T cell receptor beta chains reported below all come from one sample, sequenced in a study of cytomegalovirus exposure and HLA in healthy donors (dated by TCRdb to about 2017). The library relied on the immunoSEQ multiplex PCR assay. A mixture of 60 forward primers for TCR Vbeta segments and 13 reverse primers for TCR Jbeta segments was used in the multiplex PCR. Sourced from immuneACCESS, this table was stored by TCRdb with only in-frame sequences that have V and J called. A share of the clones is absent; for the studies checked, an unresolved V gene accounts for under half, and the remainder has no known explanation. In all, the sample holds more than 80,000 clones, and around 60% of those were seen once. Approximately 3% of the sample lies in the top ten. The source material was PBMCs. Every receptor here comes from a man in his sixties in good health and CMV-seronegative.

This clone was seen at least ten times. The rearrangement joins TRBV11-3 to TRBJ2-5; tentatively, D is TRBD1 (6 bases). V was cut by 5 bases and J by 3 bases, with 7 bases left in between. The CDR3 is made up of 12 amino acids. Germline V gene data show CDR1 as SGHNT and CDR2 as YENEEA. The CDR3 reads CASSPGEETQYF. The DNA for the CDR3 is TGTGCCAGCAGCCCAGGGGAAGAGACCCAGTACTTC.

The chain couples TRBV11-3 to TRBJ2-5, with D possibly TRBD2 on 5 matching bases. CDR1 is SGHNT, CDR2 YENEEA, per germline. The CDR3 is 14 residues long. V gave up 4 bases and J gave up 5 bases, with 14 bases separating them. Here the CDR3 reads CASSSGVAGETQYF. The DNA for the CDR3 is TGTGCCAGCAGCTCCGGGGTCGCTGGGGAGACCCAGTACTTC. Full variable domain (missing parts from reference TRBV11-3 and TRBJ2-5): EAGVVQSPRYKIIEKKQPVAFWCNPISGHNTLYWYLQNLGQGPELLIRYENEEAVDDSQLPKDRFSAERLKGVDSTLKIQPAELGDSAVYLCASSSGVAGETQYFGPGTRLLVL.

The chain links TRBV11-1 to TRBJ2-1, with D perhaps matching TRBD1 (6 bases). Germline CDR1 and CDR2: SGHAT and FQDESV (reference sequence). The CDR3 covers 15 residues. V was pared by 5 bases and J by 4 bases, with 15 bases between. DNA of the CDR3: TGTGCCAGCAGCGCCCGGACAGACGTTTACAATGAGCAGTTCTTC. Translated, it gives CASSARTDVYNEQFF. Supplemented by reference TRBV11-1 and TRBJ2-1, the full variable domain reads EAEVAQSPRYKITEKSQAVAFWCDPISGHATLYWYRQILGQGPELLVQFQDESVVDDSQLPKDRFSAERLKGVDSTLKIQPAELGDSAMYLCASSARTDVYNEQFFGPGTRLTVL.

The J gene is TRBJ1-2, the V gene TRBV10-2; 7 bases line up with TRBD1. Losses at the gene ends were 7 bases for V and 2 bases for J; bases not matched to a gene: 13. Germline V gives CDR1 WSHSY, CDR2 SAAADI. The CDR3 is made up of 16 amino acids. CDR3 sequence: CASTSDGTELNYGYTF. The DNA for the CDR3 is TGCGCCAGCACCTCTGACGGGACAGAATTAAACTATGGCTACACCTTC.

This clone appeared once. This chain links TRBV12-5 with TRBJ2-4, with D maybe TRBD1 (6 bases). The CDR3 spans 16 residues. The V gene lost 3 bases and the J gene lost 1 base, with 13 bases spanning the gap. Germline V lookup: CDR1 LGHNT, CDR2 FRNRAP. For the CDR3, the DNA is TGTGCTAGTGGTTTAGGGGGAATTGGGGCCAAAAACATTCAGTACTTC. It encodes CASGLGGIGAKNIQYF.

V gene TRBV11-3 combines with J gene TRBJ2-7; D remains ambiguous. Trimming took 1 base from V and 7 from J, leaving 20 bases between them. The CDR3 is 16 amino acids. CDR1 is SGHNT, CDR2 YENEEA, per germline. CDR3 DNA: TGTGCCAGCAGCTTAGGCGACCCCGGCGGCCCTCGGGAGCAGTACTTC. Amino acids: CASSLGDPGGPREQYF. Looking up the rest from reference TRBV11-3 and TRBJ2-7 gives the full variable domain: EAGVVQSPRYKIIEKKQPVAFWCNPISGHNTLYWYLQNLGQGPELLIRYENEEAVDDSQLPKDRFSAERLKGVDSTLKIQPAELGDSAVYLCASSLGDPGGPREQYFGPGTRLTVT.

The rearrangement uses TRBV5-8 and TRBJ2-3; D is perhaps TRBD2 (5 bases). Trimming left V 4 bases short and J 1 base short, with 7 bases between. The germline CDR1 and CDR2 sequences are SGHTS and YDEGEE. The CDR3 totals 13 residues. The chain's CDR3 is CASSLGGTDTQYF. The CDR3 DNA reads TGTGCCAGCAGCCTCGGGGGCACAGATACGCAGTATTTT.

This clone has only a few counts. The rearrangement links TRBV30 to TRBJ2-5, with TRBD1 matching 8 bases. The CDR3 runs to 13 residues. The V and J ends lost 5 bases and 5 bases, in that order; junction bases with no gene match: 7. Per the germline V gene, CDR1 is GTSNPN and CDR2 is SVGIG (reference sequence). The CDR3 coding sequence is TGTGCCTGGGACAGGGGCTTTATTGAGACCCAGTACTTC. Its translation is CAWDRGFIETQYF.

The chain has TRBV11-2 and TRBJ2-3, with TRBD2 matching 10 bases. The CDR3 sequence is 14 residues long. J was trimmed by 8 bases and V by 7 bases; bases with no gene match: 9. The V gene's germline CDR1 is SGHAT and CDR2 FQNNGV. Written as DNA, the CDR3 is TGTGCCAGCACGGGGAGCGGGGGGGCGAGTACGCAGTATTTT. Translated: CASTGSGGASTQYF.

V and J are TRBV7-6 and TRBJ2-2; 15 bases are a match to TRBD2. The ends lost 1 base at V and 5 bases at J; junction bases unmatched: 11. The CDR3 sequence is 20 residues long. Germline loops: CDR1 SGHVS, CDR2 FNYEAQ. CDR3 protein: CASSLEIHGLAGGGTGELFF. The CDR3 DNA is TGTGCCAGCAGCTTAGAAATCCACGGACTAGCGGGAGGGGGGACCGGGGAGCTGTTTTTT.

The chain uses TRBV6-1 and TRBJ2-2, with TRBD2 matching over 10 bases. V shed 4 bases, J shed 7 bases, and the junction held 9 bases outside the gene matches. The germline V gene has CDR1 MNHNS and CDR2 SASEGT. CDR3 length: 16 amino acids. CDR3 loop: CASSVPPSGSIGELFF. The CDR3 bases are TGTGCCAGCAGTGTTCCGCCTAGCGGGAGTATCGGGGAGCTGTTTTTT.

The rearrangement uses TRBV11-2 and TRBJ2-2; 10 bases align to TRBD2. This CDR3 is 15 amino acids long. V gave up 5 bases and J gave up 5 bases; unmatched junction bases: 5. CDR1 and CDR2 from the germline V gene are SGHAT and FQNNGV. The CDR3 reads CASSRGLAETGELFF. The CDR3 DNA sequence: TGTGCCAGCAGCAGAGGACTAGCGGAGACCGGGGAGCTGTTTTTT.

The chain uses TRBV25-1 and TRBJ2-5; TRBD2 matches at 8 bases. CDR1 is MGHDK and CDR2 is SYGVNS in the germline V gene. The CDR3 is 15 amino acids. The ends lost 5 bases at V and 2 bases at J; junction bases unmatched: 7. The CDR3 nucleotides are TGTGCCAGCAGTTCTAGCGGGTACGGTCAAGAGACCCAGTACTTC. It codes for CASSSSGYGQETQYF.

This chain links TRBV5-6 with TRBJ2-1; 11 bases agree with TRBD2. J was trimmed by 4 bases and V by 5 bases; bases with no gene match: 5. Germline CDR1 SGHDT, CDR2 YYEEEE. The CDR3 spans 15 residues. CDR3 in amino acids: CASSKGLAAYNEQFF. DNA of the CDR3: TGTGCCAGCAGTAAGGGACTAGCGGCTTACAATGAGCAGTTCTTC.

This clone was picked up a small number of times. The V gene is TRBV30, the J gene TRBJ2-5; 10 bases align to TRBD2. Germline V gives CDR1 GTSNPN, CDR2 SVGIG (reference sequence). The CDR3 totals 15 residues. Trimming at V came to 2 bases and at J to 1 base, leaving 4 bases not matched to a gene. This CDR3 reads CAWSSGRAGQETQYF. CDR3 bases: TGTGCCTGGAGTAGCGGGAGGGCCGGCCAAGAGACCCAGTACTTC. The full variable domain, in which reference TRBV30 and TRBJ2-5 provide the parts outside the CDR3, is SQTIHQWPATLVQPVGSPLSLECTVEGTSNPNLYWYRQAAGRGLQLLFYSVGIGQISSEVPQNLSASRPQDRQFILSSKKLLLSDSGFYLCAWSSGRAGQETQYFGPGTRLLVL.

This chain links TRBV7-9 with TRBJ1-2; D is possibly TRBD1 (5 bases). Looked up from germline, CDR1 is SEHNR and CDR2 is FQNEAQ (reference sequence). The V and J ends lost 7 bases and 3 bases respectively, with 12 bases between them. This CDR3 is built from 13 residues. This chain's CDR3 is CASISGGDYGYTF. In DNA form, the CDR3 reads TGTGCCAGCATTTCCGGGGGGGACTATGGCTACACCTTC.

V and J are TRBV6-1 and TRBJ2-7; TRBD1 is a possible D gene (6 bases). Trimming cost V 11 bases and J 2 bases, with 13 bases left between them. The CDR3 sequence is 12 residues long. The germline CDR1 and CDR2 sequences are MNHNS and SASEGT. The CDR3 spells CAFGTPTYEQYF. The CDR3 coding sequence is TGTGCCTTCGGGACACCGACCTACGAGCAGTACTTC.

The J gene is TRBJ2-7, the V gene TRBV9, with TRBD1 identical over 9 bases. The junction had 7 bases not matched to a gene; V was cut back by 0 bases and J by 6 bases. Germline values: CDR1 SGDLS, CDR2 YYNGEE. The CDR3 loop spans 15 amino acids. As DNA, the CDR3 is TGTGCCAGCAGCGTAGCACCACAGGGGGCCCGCGAGCAGTACTTC. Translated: CASSVAPQGAREQYF.

In nucleotides, the CDR3 is TGTGCCAGCAGCTCAAGTGAGGTCTCCTACGAGCAGTACTTC. Amino acids: CASSSSEVSYEQYF. The rearrangement links TRBV7-7 to TRBJ2-7; no reliable D call. V lost 4 bases to trimming and J lost 0 bases, with 10 bases between them. This CDR3 comprises 14 residues. Germline V gives CDR1 SSHAT, CDR2 FNYEAQ (reference sequence).

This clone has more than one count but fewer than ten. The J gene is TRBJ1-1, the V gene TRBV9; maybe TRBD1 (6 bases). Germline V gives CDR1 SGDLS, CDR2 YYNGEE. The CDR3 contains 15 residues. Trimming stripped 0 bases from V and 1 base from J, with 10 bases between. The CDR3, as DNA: TGTGCCAGCAGCGTAGAGGGCAGGGGGAACACTGAAGCTTTCTTT. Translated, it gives CASSVEGRGNTEAFF.

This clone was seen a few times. CDR3 sequence reads: CASQRAKETQYF. As DNA, the CDR3 is TGTGCCAGCCAGCGGGCCAAAGAGACCCAGTACTTC. The chain links TRBV6-1 to TRBJ2-5; possible D gene TRBD2, 6 bases. Germline loops: CDR1 MNHNS, CDR2 SASEGT. CDR3 length equals 12 residues. The germline V and J ends were trimmed by 8 bases and 3 bases, with 10 bases remaining between them.

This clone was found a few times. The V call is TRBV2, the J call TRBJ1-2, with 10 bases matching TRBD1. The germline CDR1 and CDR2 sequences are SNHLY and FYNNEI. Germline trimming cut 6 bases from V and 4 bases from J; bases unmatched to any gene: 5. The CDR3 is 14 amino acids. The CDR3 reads CASSGDRGGYGYTF. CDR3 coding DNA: TGTGCCAGCAGCGGGGACAGGGGAGGCTATGGCTACACCTTC.

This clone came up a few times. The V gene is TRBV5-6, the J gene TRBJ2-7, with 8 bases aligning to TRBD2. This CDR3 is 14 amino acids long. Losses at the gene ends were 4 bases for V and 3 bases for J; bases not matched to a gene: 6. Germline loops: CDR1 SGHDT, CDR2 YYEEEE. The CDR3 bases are TGTGCCAGCAGCCATAGCGGGGTGATCTACGAGCAGTACTTC. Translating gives CASSHSGVIYEQYF.

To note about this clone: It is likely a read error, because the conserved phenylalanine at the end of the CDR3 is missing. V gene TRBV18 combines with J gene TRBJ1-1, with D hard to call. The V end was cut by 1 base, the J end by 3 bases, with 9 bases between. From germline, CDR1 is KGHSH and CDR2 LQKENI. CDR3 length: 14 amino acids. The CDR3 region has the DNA TGTGCCAGCTCACCACAGGGAGGTCACACTGAAGCTTTCTCT. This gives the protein CASSPQGGHTEAFS.

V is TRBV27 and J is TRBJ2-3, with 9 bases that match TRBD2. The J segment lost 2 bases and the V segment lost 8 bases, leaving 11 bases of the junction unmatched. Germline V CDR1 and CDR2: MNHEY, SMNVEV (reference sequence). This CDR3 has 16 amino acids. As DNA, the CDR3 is TGTGCCAGCGGGGAACCTAGCGGGGCGATCACAGATACGCAGTATTTT. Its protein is CASGEPSGAITDTQYF.

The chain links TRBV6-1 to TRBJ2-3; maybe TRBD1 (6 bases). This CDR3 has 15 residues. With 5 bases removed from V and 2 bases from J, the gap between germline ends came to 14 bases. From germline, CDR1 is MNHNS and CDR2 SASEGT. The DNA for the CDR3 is TGTGCCAGCAGTTTGAAGGGGGTTTACACAGATACGCAGTATTTT. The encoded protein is CASSLKGVYTDTQYF.

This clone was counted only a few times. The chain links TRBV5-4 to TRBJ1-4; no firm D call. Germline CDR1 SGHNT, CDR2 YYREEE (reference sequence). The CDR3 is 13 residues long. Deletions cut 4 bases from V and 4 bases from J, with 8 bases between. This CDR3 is CASSTNSNEKLFF. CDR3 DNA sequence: TGTGCCAGCAGCACAAACAGTAATGAAAAACTGTTTTTT.

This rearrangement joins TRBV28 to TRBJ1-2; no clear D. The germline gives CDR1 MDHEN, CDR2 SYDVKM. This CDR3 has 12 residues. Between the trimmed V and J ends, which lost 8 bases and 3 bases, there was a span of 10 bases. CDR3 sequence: CASSQIDYGYTF. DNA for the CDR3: TGTGCCAGCTCTCAGATTGACTATGGCTACACCTTC.

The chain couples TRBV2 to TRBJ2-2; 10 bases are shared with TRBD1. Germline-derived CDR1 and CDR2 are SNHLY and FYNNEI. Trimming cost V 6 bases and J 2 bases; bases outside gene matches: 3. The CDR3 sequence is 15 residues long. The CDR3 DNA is TGTGCCAGCAGAAAGACAGGGGGCAACACCGGGGAGCTGTTTTTT. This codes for CASRKTGGNTGELFF. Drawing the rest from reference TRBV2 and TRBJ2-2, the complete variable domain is EPEVTQTPSHQVTQMGQEVILRCVPISNHLYFYWYRQILGQKVEFLVSFYNNEISEKSEIFDDQFSVERPDGSNFTLKIRSTKLEDSAMYFCASRKTGGNTGELFFGEGSRLTVL.

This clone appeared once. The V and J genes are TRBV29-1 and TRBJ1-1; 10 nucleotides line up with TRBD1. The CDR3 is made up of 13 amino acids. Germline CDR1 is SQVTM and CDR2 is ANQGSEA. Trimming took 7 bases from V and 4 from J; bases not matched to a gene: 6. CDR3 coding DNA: TGCAGCGCTAGACAGGGGGCTTTCACTGAAGCTTTCTTT. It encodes CSARQGAFTEAFF.

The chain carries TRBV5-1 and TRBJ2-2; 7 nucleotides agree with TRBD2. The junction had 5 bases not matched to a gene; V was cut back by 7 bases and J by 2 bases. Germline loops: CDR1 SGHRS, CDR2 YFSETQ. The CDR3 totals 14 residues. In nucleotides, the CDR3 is TGCGCCAGCCGGGGACTACCTAACACCGGGGAGCTGTTTTTT. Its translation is CASRGLPNTGELFF.

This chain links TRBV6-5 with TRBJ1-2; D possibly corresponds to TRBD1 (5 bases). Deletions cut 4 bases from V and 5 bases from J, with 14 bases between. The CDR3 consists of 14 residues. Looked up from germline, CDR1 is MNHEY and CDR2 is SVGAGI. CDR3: CASSSVRGDYGYTF. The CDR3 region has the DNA TGTGCCAGCAGTTCCGTTCGGGGGGATTATGGCTACACCTTC.